Described below is a single T cell receptor (beta chain) sequence and its context. This sample stems from a study of blood T cell repertoires in COVID-19. Study context: Acute-phase and convalescent COVID-19 samples originated in the United States, Italy and Spain. Sample material is recorded as cDNA or gDNA derived from T cells, B-cell-depleted T cells, or PBMCs.

Seattle-derived patients entered the study during active infection and were followed longitudinally. Per the authors' pipeline: Amplifying reference gene primers gave estimates of nucleated cell counts. The method was immunoSEQ multiplex PCR; TCRdb's version includes in-frame clones alone and lacks a portion of them. V, J and clone size are those of that table, while D and trimming were read from the DNA. The sample contains some 450,000 clones, approximately 88% of which appear only once. Trimming took 3 bases from V and 4 from J; bases not matched to a gene: 4. Per the germline V gene, CDR1 is GTSNPN and CDR2 is SVGIG (reference sequence). This CDR3 has 13 amino acids.

The chain employs TRBV30 and TRBJ1-2; TRBD1 matches 8 bases. The sequenced sample was peripheral blood. The sequence came from a woman aged 45-59 years with COVID-19, enrolled during active disease. CDR3 DNA sequence: TGTGCCTGGAGAAGACAGGGGAGCTATGGCTACACCTTC. Translating gives CAWRRQGSYGYTF.